The rows below give T cell receptor beta chains drawn from one sample of a study of T cell changes during pregnancy in multiple sclerosis. Only in-frame clones appear in the TCRdb table, and some are missing; sequencing was by immunoSEQ multiplex PCR. The table includes roughly 110,000 clones, roughly nine tenths detected once. Specimen: peripheral blood, collected before pregnancy. The origin of the receptors is a female donor with multiple sclerosis, enrolled in a pregnancy study. Both conserved end residues are part of each CDR3. D genes are given only for firm matches. Only part of the rows carry a size: once, few, many, or a class if the clone is expanded.

v_call,j_call,d_call,clone_size,cdr3_nt,cdr3_aa
TRBV6-6,TRBJ1-2,TRBD1,-,TGTGCCAGCAGTACCCGGACAGGAAATGGCTACACCTTC,CASSTRTGNGYTF
TRBV11-1,TRBJ2-4,-,-,TGTGCCAGCAGCTTGGGACAAACCCTAGCCAAAAACATTCAGTACTTC,CASSLGQTLAKNIQYF
TRBV27,TRBJ1-2,TRBD1,-,TGTGCCAGCAGTTCCCGAGGGGGCCCTCTGTCATCCTATGGCTACACCTTC,CASSSRGGPLSSYGYTF
TRBV14,TRBJ2-6,-,-,TGTGCCAGCAGCCAAGTAAGAACTGGGGCCAATGTCCTGACTTTC,CASSQVRTGANVLTF
TRBV10-2,TRBJ1-1,-,-,TGCGCCAGCAGTGATGGGTTTGAGGGCACTGAAGCTTTCTTT,CASSDGFEGTEAFF
TRBV19,TRBJ1-1,-,-,TGTGCCAGTAGTATAGGAGGCGGGGGACGCGTGGGCACTGAAGCTTTCTTT,CASSIGGGGRVGTEAFF
TRBV7-8,TRBJ2-7,TRBD1,-,TGTGCCAGCAGCTTAGGCGGGACAGGGGCCTACGAGCAGTACTTC,CASSLGGTGAYEQYF
TRBV7-9,TRBJ1-4,TRBD1,-,TGTGCCAGCAGCGAAAACAGGGGGATTAATGAAAAACTGTTTTTT,CASSENRGINEKLFF
TRBV30,TRBJ1-2,-,-,TGTGCCTGGAGCCCAAGGAGATATGACTTCTATGGCTACACCTTC,CAWSPRRYDFYGYTF
TRBV20-1,TRBJ2-1,-,-,TGCAGTGCCGTCCGCAATGAGCAGTTCTTC,CSAVRNEQFF
TRBV2,TRBJ2-2,TRBD2,-,TGTGCCAGTAAGAGAGCGGGAGGGCTCGGGGAGCTGTTTTTT,CASKRAGGLGELFF
TRBV6-1,TRBJ2-7,TRBD1,-,TGTGCCAGCAGACAGGGGGCGGGCGAGCAGTACTTC,CASRQGAGEQYF
TRBV7-2,TRBJ1-2,TRBD1,-,TGTGCCAGCAGCTTAGCGGCTCCGGGACAGGGACGCGGCTACACCTTC,CASSLAAPGQGRGYTF
TRBV18,TRBJ1-1,-,once,TGTGCCAGCTCACCACGACAGGAGATAGAGGCTTTCTTT,CASSPRQEIEAFF
TRBV27,TRBJ2-5,-,-,TGTGCCAGCAGTTTTACTACTCGGGGCCAAGAGACCCAGTACTTC,CASSFTTRGQETQYF